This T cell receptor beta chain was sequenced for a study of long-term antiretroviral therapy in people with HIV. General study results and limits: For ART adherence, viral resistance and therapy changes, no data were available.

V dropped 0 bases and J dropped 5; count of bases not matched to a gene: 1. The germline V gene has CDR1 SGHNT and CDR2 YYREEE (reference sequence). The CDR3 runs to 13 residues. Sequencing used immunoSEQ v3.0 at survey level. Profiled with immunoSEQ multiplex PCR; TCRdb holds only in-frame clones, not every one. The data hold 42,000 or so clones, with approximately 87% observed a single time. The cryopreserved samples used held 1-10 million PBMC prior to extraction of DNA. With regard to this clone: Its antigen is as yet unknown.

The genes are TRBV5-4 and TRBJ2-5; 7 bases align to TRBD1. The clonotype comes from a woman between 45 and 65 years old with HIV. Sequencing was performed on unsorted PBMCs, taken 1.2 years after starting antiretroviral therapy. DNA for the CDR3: TGTGCCAGCAGCTTGGAAGGGGGCGAGACCCAGTACTTC. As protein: CASSLEGGETQYF.